This T cell receptor (beta chain) was identified in a study of cytomegalovirus exposure and HLA in healthy donors. Overall study findings and caveats: In a later analysis, V- and J-gene trimming of beta chains associated with a DCLRE1C missense variant, replicated independently. Most CMV-associated TCR beta chains were later found to appear HLA-restricted.

With 60 Vbeta and 13 Jbeta primers, the PCR was carried out. Libraries were prepared by immunoSEQ multiplex PCR; TCRdb keeps only in-frame clonotypes and omits some of them. Among roughly 95,000 clones listed, over 60% were seen once. Of note for this clone: Antigen unknown.

V lost 3 bases and J 4 bases, leaving 13 bases between the germline ends. The CDR3 is 14 residues long. Germline V gene data show CDR1 as LNHDA and CDR2 as SQIVND (reference sequence). Sequencing was carried out using PBMCs. V and J are TRBV19 and TRBJ2-7, with a tentative D call TRBD2 (5 bases). The clonotype was recovered from a man aged 25 to 40 in good health and CMV-seropositive. CDR3 sequence (DNA): TGTGCCAGTAGTATCGGCCAAGGAGGTTACGAGCAGTACTTC. This sequence encodes CASSIGQGGYEQYF.